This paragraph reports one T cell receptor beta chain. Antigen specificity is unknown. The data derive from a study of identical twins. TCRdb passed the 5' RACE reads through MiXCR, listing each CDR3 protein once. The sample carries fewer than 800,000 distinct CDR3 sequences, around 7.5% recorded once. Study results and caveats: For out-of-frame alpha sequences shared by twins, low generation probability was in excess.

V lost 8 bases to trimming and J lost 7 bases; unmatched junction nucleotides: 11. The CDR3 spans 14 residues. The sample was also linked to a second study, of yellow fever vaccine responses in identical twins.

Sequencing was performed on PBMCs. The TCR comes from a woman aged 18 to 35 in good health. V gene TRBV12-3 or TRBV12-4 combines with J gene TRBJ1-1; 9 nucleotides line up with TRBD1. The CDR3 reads CASQFGTGPFEAFF. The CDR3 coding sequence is TGTGCCAGCCAATTCGGGACAGGGCCTTTTGAAGCTTTCTTT.